One and the same sample provided the 18 T cell receptor beta chains below, sequenced in a study of blood T cell repertoires in COVID-19. Sequenced by immunoSEQ multiplex PCR; TCRdb stores in-frame clones only, minus some. The sample carries around 130,000 clones, approximately 90% recorded once. The sequenced material came from peripheral blood. The source is a human donor with COVID-19, enrolled during active disease. The donor label of this sample is uncertain.

V and J are TRBV24-1 and TRBJ2-7; TRBD2 matches 11 bases. The CDR3 sequence is 15 residues long. Germline trimming cut 4 bases from V and 3 bases from J; bases unmatched to any gene: 4. Per the germline V gene, CDR1 is KGHDR and CDR2 is SFDVKD. As DNA, the CDR3 is TGTGCCACCAGTGAAGGACTAGCGGGCCGCTACGAGCAGTACTTC. Translated, it gives CATSEGLAGRYEQYF.

The V gene is TRBV9, the J gene TRBJ1-4; D unclear. Germline V CDR1 and CDR2: SGDLS, YYNGEE. The CDR3 sequence is 19 residues long. V shed 3 bases and J shed 2 bases, with 23 bases lying between them. For the CDR3, the DNA is TGTGCCAGCAGCGAAGGGCCGATAGCTGGCACGGGGACTAATGAAAAACTGTTTTTT. Amino acids: CASSEGPIAGTGTNEKLFF.

The chain couples TRBV5-6 to TRBJ1-2; 9 positions match TRBD1. The junction had 11 bases not matched to a gene; V was cut back by 3 bases and J by 8 bases. Germline-derived CDR1 and CDR2 are SGHDT and YYEEEE. This CDR3 comprises 15 residues. CDR3: CASSSTGTGTLGYTF. The CDR3 coding sequence is TGTGCCAGCAGCTCGACCGGGACAGGGACTCTCGGCTACACCTTC. Full variable domain (remainder filled in from reference TRBV5-6 and TRBJ1-2): DAGVTQSPTHLIKTRGQQVTLRCSPKSGHDTVSWYQQALGQGPQFIFQYYEEEERQRGNFPDRFSGHQFPNYSSELNVNALLLGDSALYLCASSSTGTGTLGYTFGSGTRLTVV.

This clone appeared a few times. The rearrangement joins TRBV6-5 to TRBJ1-1, with D possibly being TRBD1 (5 bases). This CDR3 has 12 residues. Trimming left V 1 base short and J 7 bases short, with 7 bases between. Germline V gene lookup returns CDR1 MNHEY and CDR2 SVGAGI. The CDR3, as DNA: TGTGCCAGCAGTTACTGGGGCAGTGAAGCTTTCTTT. Its protein product is CASSYWGSEAFF.

J is TRBJ2-5 and V is TRBV2; TRBD2 matches at 9 bases. Germline V gene sequence: CDR1 SNHLY, CDR2 FYNNEI. The CDR3 spans 14 residues. Trimming took 8 bases from V and 2 from J; bases not matched to a gene: 6. The CDR3 reads CASHMTSGQETQYF. The CDR3 DNA reads TGTGCCAGCCATATGACTAGCGGACAAGAGACCCAGTACTTC.

This chain uses TRBV24-1 with TRBJ2-5; tentative D call: TRBD1 (6 bases). Per germline, CDR1 KGHDR and CDR2 SFDVKD. V lost 8 bases and J lost 5, with 14 bases in between. This CDR3 comprises 13 residues. Here the CDR3 reads CATNSGVTETQYF. As DNA, the CDR3 is TGTGCCACCAATTCAGGGGTGACGGAGACCCAGTACTTC.

The V call is TRBV27, the J call TRBJ2-7, with a weak D call TRBD1 (5 bases). Trimming took off 1 base at V and 6 bases at J, with 16 bases between the two ends. The germline V gene encodes CDR1 MNHEY and CDR2 SMNVEV (reference sequence). CDR3 size: 15 residues. CDR3: CASSLLGARWGEQYF. The CDR3 DNA reads as TGTGCCAGCAGTTTATTAGGGGCTCGGTGGGGCGAGCAGTACTTC.

The chain is built from TRBV25-1 and TRBJ1-1; TRBD1 matches 9 bases. Germline V CDR1 and CDR2: MGHDK, SYGVNS. With 6 bases clipped from V and 1 base from J, the junction kept 3 bases outside the gene matches. The CDR3 spans 14 residues. The CDR3 region has the DNA TGTGCCAGCAGCACGGGACAGGGGAACACTGAAGCTTTCTTT. Protein: CASSTGQGNTEAFF.

The rearrangement joins TRBV27 to TRBJ2-2; D is unresolved. Trimming pared 6 bases from V and 1 base from J, leaving 9 bases between. The CDR3 extends over 14 amino acids. CDR1 is MNHEY, CDR2 SMNVEV, per germline (reference sequence). The CDR3 loop reads CASSSYGNTGELFF. The CDR3 DNA is TGTGCCAGCAGCTCCTATGGGAACACCGGGGAGCTGTTTTTT.

V is TRBV6-4 and J is TRBJ1-6, with TRBD1 matching over 7 bases. With V trimmed by 5 bases and J by 2 bases, 3 bases remained unmatched. The CDR3 runs to 15 residues. Germline CDR1 is MRHNA and CDR2 is SNTAGT. The CDR3 DNA sequence: TGTGCCAGCAGTAGGGGGCGGGCCTATAATTCACCCCTCCACTTT. It specifies CASSRGRAYNSPLHF.

The chain is built from TRBV25-1 and TRBJ2-7, with D unclear. V lost 2 bases to trimming and J lost 9 bases, with 23 bases between them. The CDR3 is 16 residues long. The germline V gene encodes CDR1 MGHDK and CDR2 SYGVNS. CDR3 sequence reads: CASSEAVSLDDSGQYF. Written as DNA, the CDR3 is TGTGCCAGCAGTGAAGCCGTCAGTTTGGATGATTCAGGGCAGTACTTC.

The chain has TRBV6-4 and TRBJ1-2; D is unclear. This CDR3 contains 13 residues. The V and J ends lost 2 bases and 7 bases respectively, with 11 bases between them. Germline loops: CDR1 MRHNA, CDR2 SNTAGT. CDR3 in amino acids: CASSDTVDGGYTF. CDR3 nucleotides: TGTGCCAGCAGTGACACAGTTGACGGTGGCTACACCTTC.

The count of this clone is one. The genes are TRBV6-6 and TRBJ1-1; D may be TRBD1 (5 bases). The germline CDR1 and CDR2 sequences are MNHNY and SVGAGI (reference sequence). The V end lost 2 bases, the J end lost 6 bases, and 10 bases lay between the germline ends. The CDR3 consists of 13 residues. The CDR3 sequence: CASSYPDNAEAFF. For the CDR3, the DNA is TGTGCCAGCAGTTACCCGGACAACGCTGAAGCTTTCTTT.

This rearrangement joins TRBV11-2 to TRBJ1-1; D is unresolved. This CDR3 comprises 12 residues. V gave up 1 base and J gave up 11 bases, with 11 bases separating them. Germline V CDR1 and CDR2: SGHAT, FQNNGV. The CDR3 nucleotides read TGTGCCAGCAGCTTAGTGGGCGGGGAGGCTTTCTTT. Amino acid sequence: CASSLVGGEAFF.

The genes are TRBV6-5 and TRBJ1-1; TRBD1 is a possible D gene (6 bases). Germline V gene data show CDR1 as MNHEY and CDR2 as SVGAGI. Trimming shortened V by 11 bases and J by 0 bases, and 13 bases separated the two germline ends. This CDR3 is 13 amino acids long. In nucleotides, the CDR3 is TGTGCCGGGGGACACCAATTGAACACTGAAGCTTTCTTT. Protein sequence: CAGGHQLNTEAFF.

The V gene is TRBV5-1, the J gene TRBJ2-5; the match to TRBD2 covers 13 bases. Trimming cost V 6 bases and J 7 bases; bases outside gene matches: 9. The CDR3 is made up of 15 amino acids. The germline gives CDR1 SGHRS, CDR2 YFSETQ. CDR3 nucleotide sequence: TGCGCCAGCACCTGGACTAGCGGGGGACCAACGACCCAGTACTTC. It codes for CASTWTSGGPTTQYF. The variable domain in full, with the rest retrieved from reference TRBV5-1 and TRBJ2-5, is KAGVTQTPRYLIKTRGQQVTLSCSPISGHRSVSWYQQTPGQGLQFLFEYFSETQRNKGNFPGRFSGRQFSNSRSEMNVSTLELGDSALYLCASTWTSGGPTTQYFGPGTRLLVL.

The genes are TRBV5-4 and TRBJ2-5, with 7 nucleotides matching TRBD1. The germline CDR1 and CDR2 sequences are SGHNT and YYREEE (reference sequence). There are 16 residues in the CDR3. V shed 1 base and J 0 bases; nucleotides not matched to a gene: 6. The CDR3 DNA is TGTGCCAGCAGCTTGAAGGGGGCCAGGTACCAAGAGACCCAGTACTTC. Translating gives CASSLKGARYQETQYF.

This chain links TRBV6-5 with TRBJ1-1; TRBD1 aligns across 7 bases. CDR1 and CDR2 from the germline V gene are MNHEY and SVGAGI. This CDR3 contains 15 residues. J lost 7 bases, V lost 0 bases, and 8 bases had no gene match. CDR3 DNA: TGTGCCAGCAGTTACTCGTGGAGGGGGCTTGGTGAAGCTTTCTTT. It translates to CASSYSWRGLGEAFF.